A single sample gave rise to the 26 T cell receptor beta chains below, sequenced in a study of blood T cell repertoires in COVID-19. Profiled with immunoSEQ multiplex PCR; TCRdb holds only in-frame clones, not every one. The sample consists of 97,000 or so clones, approximately 90% of them appearing once. The sequenced sample consisted of peripheral blood. Receptors were obtained from a woman aged 45 to 65 with COVID-19, enrolled during active disease.

The V and J genes are TRBV7-3 and TRBJ2-1; 7 bases line up with TRBD1. The junction had 3 bases not matched to a gene; V was cut back by 2 bases and J by 2 bases. The CDR3 consists of 15 residues. Germline assignment: CDR1 SGHTA and CDR2 FQGTGA. The CDR3 is CASSLDRVPYNEQFF. In DNA form, the CDR3 reads TGTGCCAGCAGCTTAGACAGGGTCCCCTACAATGAGCAGTTCTTC.

The rearrangement joins TRBV11-2 to TRBJ1-1; 8 bases align to TRBD1. The CDR3 loop spans 14 amino acids. Germline assignment: CDR1 SGHAT and CDR2 FQNNGV. With V trimmed by 5 bases and J by 5 bases, 7 bases remained unmatched. CDR3 loop: CASSPQGAGTEAFF. DNA for the CDR3: TGTGCCAGCAGCCCCCAGGGGGCAGGGACTGAAGCTTTCTTT. The whole variable domain, remainder taken from reference TRBV11-2 and TRBJ1-1, is EAGVAQSPRYKIIEKRQSVAFWCNPISGHATLYWYQQILGQGPKLLIQFQNNGVVDDSQLPKDRFSAERLKGVDSTLKIQPAKLEDSAVYLCASSPQGAGTEAFFGQGTRLTVV.

The chain links TRBV7-3 to TRBJ1-1; 8 positions agree with TRBD1. V dropped 4 bases and J dropped 1; count of bases not matched to a gene: 2. The CDR3 is 14 residues long. CDR1 and CDR2 from the germline V gene are SGHTA and FQGTGA. The CDR3, as DNA: TGTGCCAGCAGCTCAGGGACAGGGAACACTGAAGCTTTCTTT. Amino acid sequence: CASSSGTGNTEAFF. The full variable domain, completed using reference TRBV7-3 and TRBJ1-1, is GAGVSQTPSNKVTEKGKYVELRCDPISGHTALYWYRQSLGQGPEFLIYFQGTGAADDSGLPNDRFFAVRPEGSVSTLKIQRTERGDSAVYLCASSSGTGNTEAFFGQGTRLTVV.

This clone was seen once. The V gene is TRBV7-9, the J gene TRBJ1-3, with TRBD1 matching over 7 bases. V was clipped by 5 bases and J by 4 bases; unmatched bases: 5. The CDR3 has 14 residues. Germline-derived CDR1 and CDR2 are SEHNR and FQNEAQ (reference sequence). CDR3 sequence reads: CASSETGAGNTIYF. CDR3 DNA: TGTGCCAGCAGCGAAACAGGGGCCGGAAACACCATATATTTT.

The V call is TRBV5-6, the J call TRBJ2-7; 7 bases map to TRBD1. The J segment lost 2 bases and the V segment lost 4 bases, leaving 3 bases of the junction unmatched. This CDR3 comprises 13 residues. CDR1 is SGHDT, CDR2 YYEEEE, per germline. CDR3 protein: CASSPGTAYEQYF. CDR3 DNA: TGTGCCAGCAGCCCCGGGACAGCCTACGAGCAGTACTTC.

This clone was detected only once. The chain carries TRBV7-9 and TRBJ1-2; the D is unclear. V lost 0 bases and J lost 0, with 2 bases in between. Germline V gives CDR1 SEHNR, CDR2 FQNEAQ (reference sequence). The CDR3 spans 13 residues. The CDR3 DNA sequence: TGTGCCAGCAGCTTAGCCGCTAACTATGGCTACACCTTC. This codes for CASSLAANYGYTF.

This clone was seen only a few times. V is TRBV7-9 and J is TRBJ1-6; 7 bases are a match to TRBD1. With 4 bases clipped from V and 7 bases from J, the junction kept 4 bases outside the gene matches. Germline-derived CDR1 and CDR2 are SEHNR and FQNEAQ (reference sequence). This CDR3 is 14 amino acids long. CDR3 protein: CASSWTGANSPLHF. The DNA of the CDR3 is TGTGCCAGCAGCTGGACAGGTGCGAATTCACCCCTCCACTTT.

The chain joins TRBV7-2 to TRBJ2-5, with 11 bases aligning to TRBD2. Per germline, CDR1 SGHTA and CDR2 FQGNSA. V was pared by 5 bases and J by 4 bases, with 6 bases of the junction left unmatched. The CDR3 length is 15 residues. CDR3 DNA sequence: TGTGCCAGCAGCCTAGTAGCGGGGGGGGCAGAGACCCAGTACTTC. Translating gives CASSLVAGGAETQYF.

This clone was seen a handful of times. The chain links TRBV9 to TRBJ1-3; possibly TRBD1 for D (6 bases). CDR1 is SGDLS, CDR2 YYNGEE, per germline. This CDR3 is 15 amino acids long. Trimming left V 3 bases short and J 3 bases short, with 13 bases between. In DNA form, the CDR3 reads TGTGCCAGCAGCGAGCGGGGGGCTAATGGAAACACCATATATTTT. Protein product: CASSERGANGNTIYF.

This chain connects TRBV4-3 to TRBJ2-3; 9 nucleotides match TRBD1. CDR1 is LGHNA and CDR2 is YSLEER in the germline V gene. The junction had 22 bases not matched to a gene; V was cut back by 10 bases and J by 2 bases. The CDR3 runs to 19 residues. This chain's CDR3 is CAIDAWDRVPIPLTDTQYF. Here the CDR3 DNA reads TGCGCCATCGATGCCTGGGACAGGGTTCCCATCCCTCTCACAGATACGCAGTATTTT.

The CDR3 DNA reads as TGTGCCAGCAGCAAAAGACAGGGGAGCGGCTACACCTTC. It encodes CASSKRQGSGYTF. V and J are TRBV5-6 and TRBJ1-2, with 8 bases aligning to TRBD1. CDR3 size: 13 residues. Germline CDR1 and CDR2: SGHDT and YYEEEE. The junction had 7 bases not matched to a gene; V was cut back by 4 bases and J by 8 bases.

V is TRBV11-2 and J is TRBJ2-3, with 7 bases aligning to TRBD2. Germline V gene data show CDR1 as SGHAT and CDR2 as FQNNGV. The CDR3 loop spans 13 amino acids. Trimming removed 5 bases from V and 6 bases from J; junction bases left unmatched: 5. CDR3 sequence (DNA): TGTGCCAGCAGCCCAAAAGCGGGGGATACGCAGTATTTT. It yields the protein CASSPKAGDTQYF.

The V gene is TRBV5-1, the J gene TRBJ2-2; TRBD1 matches 8 bases. J lost 4 bases, V lost 3 bases, and 8 bases had no gene match. Germline CDR1 and CDR2: SGHRS and YFSETQ. The CDR3 loop spans 16 amino acids. The CDR3 protein is CASSSQGQGGTGELFF. CDR3 sequence (DNA): TGCGCCAGCAGCTCGCAAGGACAGGGTGGCACCGGGGAGCTGTTTTTT. Based on the CDR3 plus reference TRBV5-1 and TRBJ2-2, the full variable domain is KAGVTQTPRYLIKTRGQQVTLSCSPISGHRSVSWYQQTPGQGLQFLFEYFSETQRNKGNFPGRFSGRQFSNSRSEMNVSTLELGDSALYLCASSSQGQGGTGELFFGEGSRLTVL.

The chain joins TRBV10-1 to TRBJ2-5, with a tentative D call TRBD2 (5 bases). The CDR3 is made up of 14 amino acids. The germline V gene has CDR1 WNHNN and CDR2 SYGVQD (reference sequence). Between the trimmed V and J ends, which lost 11 bases and 0 bases, there was a span of 16 bases. The CDR3, as DNA: TGCGCCTTTCATCCCGGGATCCACCAAGAGACCCAGTACTTC. Translation gives CAFHPGIHQETQYF.

The genes are TRBV6-5 and TRBJ1-2, with 7 bases aligning to TRBD1. Germline assignment: CDR1 MNHEY and CDR2 SVGAGI. The CDR3 is made up of 12 amino acids. V lost 5 bases to trimming and J lost 6 bases; unmatched junction nucleotides: 3. The chain's CDR3 is CASSNGQDGYTF. In DNA, the CDR3 is TGTGCCAGCAGTAATGGACAGGATGGCTACACCTTC.

The rearrangement links TRBV7-2 to TRBJ1-6; D gene ambiguous. Trimming stripped 3 bases from V and 7 bases from J, with 10 bases between. The CDR3 has 14 residues. Germline V gene data show CDR1 as SGHTA and CDR2 as FQGNSA. Written as DNA, the CDR3 is TGTGCCAGCAGCTTCCCCCTCGGGAATTCACCCCTCCACTTT. It yields the protein CASSFPLGNSPLHF.

This chain connects TRBV7-9 to TRBJ2-5, with D unclear. Trimming cost V 4 bases and J 5 bases, with 8 bases left between them. Germline assignment: CDR1 SEHNR and CDR2 FQNEAQ (reference sequence). This CDR3 contains 12 residues. CDR3 amino acids: CASSWAQETQYF. In DNA form, the CDR3 reads TGTGCCAGCAGCTGGGCGCAGGAGACCCAGTACTTC.

The J gene is TRBJ2-3, the V gene TRBV5-1, with 8 bases fitting TRBD1. This CDR3 is built from 14 residues. The V segment lost 4 bases and the J segment 2 bases; nucleotides outside the gene matches: 3. CDR1 is SGHRS, CDR2 YFSETQ, per germline. The CDR3 bases are TGCGCCAGCAGCCAGGGACAGGCCACAGATACGCAGTATTTT. Protein: CASSQGQATDTQYF.

This chain links TRBV27 with TRBJ2-7; tentatively, D is TRBD2 (5 bases). Per germline, CDR1 MNHEY and CDR2 SMNVEV (reference sequence). CDR3 length: 15 residues. Between the trimmed V and J ends, which lost 2 bases and 1 base, there was a span of 12 bases. The CDR3 is CASSLTGSPSYEQYF. As DNA, the CDR3 is TGTGCCAGCAGTTTAACGGGGTCTCCTTCCTACGAGCAGTACTTC.

This chain connects TRBV7-3 to TRBJ1-1, with 8 bases aligning to TRBD1. With 4 bases clipped from V and 4 bases from J, the junction kept 5 bases outside the gene matches. The germline V gene encodes CDR1 SGHTA and CDR2 FQGTGA. The CDR3 totals 14 residues. CDR3 bases: TGTGCCAGCAGCTCACAGGGGGAGGGCACTGAAGCTTTCTTT. This translates into CASSSQGEGTEAFF.

V usage is TRBV29-1 and J usage is TRBJ2-7; TRBD2 is a possible D gene (6 bases). Trimming took 0 bases from V and 5 from J, leaving 14 bases between them. This CDR3 has 14 residues. The V gene's germline CDR1 is SQVTM and CDR2 ANQGSEA. The CDR3 here is CSVEDWGVGHEQYF. CDR3 DNA sequence: TGCAGCGTTGAAGATTGGGGGGTAGGGCACGAGCAGTACTTC.

The rearrangement uses TRBV4-3 and TRBJ1-4; tentative D call: TRBD1 (6 bases). This CDR3 has 15 amino acids. With 0 bases removed from V and 10 bases from J, the gap between germline ends came to 15 bases. Germline V gene sequence: CDR1 LGHNA, CDR2 YSLEER. The CDR3 sequence is CASSQDLGAAGKLFF. CDR3 DNA: TGCGCCAGCAGCCAAGATTTGGGGGCTGCGGGAAAACTGTTTTTT.

The gene calls are TRBV10-1 and TRBJ1-3, with D perhaps TRBD1 (6 bases). Per the germline V gene, CDR1 is WNHNN and CDR2 is SYGVQD (reference sequence). Trimming removed 7 bases from V and 0 bases from J, with 10 bases in between. The CDR3 is 14 amino acids. The CDR3 DNA reads TGCGCCAGCATGCAGGGGTCCTCTGGAAACACCATATATTTT. Translated: CASMQGSSGNTIYF.

The table lists this clone with many counts. Other DNA sequences from this sample encode an identical CDR3 as well. The chain uses TRBV11-2 and TRBJ1-1; TRBD1 agrees at 9 bases. This CDR3 contains 14 residues. The V gene end was trimmed by 4 bases and the J gene end by 1 base; junction bases not matched to a gene: 1. CDR1 SGHAT and CDR2 FQNNGV come from the germline V gene. The CDR3 is CASSSGQGNTEAFF. CDR3 nucleotide sequence: TGTGCCAGCAGCTCGGGACAGGGGAACACTGAAGCTTTCTTT.

The chain has TRBV28 and TRBJ2-7; TRBD2 aligns across 7 bases. This CDR3 has 14 amino acids. Germline values: CDR1 MDHEN, CDR2 SYDVKM. The V segment lost 7 bases and the J segment 3 bases; nucleotides outside the gene matches: 9. CDR3 bases: TGTGCCAGCACCCGGGAGGAGGTGGACTACGAGCAGTACTTC. Its protein is CASTREEVDYEQYF.

The rearrangement uses TRBV7-6 and TRBJ2-7; no clear D. Germline V CDR1 and CDR2: SGHVS, FNYEAQ. The CDR3 loop spans 16 amino acids. The V gene lost 1 base and the J gene lost 0 bases, with 13 bases spanning the gap. In nucleotides, the CDR3 is TGTGCCAGCAGCTTAGTGGCGGCCTCAAGCTCCTACGAGCAGTACTTC. It is translated as CASSLVAASSSYEQYF. The whole variable domain, filled in from reference TRBV7-6 and TRBJ2-7, reads GAGVSQSPRYKVTKRGQDVALRCDPISGHVSLYWYRQALGQGPEFLTYFNYEAQQDKSGLPNDRFSAERPEGSISTLTIQRTEQRDSAMYRCASSLVAASSSYEQYFGPGTRLTVT.